The clone carrying this TCR beta chain showed up just a few times. Antigen unknown. Template switching introduced a universal primer site, and the cDNA bore unique molecular identifiers. MiXCR was run by TCRdb on the 5' RACE reads, yielding one entry per CDR3 protein. The sample holds approximately 240,000 distinct CDR3 sequences; over 11% are singletons and the top ten take around 8.3%. The record originates from a study of identical twins. Trimming removed 7 bases from V and 1 base from J, with 12 bases in between. Germline loops: CDR1 MNHGY, CDR2 SAAAGT. The CDR3 consists of 14 residues. Whole-study findings and limits: Analyses of zero insertions could be partly confounded by invariant MAIT and iNKT cells.

The chain joins TRBV6-8 to TRBJ2-3; no clear D. The sequenced material came from memory (CD45RO+) T cells sorted from blood. The sequence came from a woman aged 18-35 years in good health. CDR3 amino acids: CASIRDSGTDTQYF. The CDR3, as DNA: TGTGCCAGCATCCGCGATTCGGGCACAGATACGCAGTATTTT.